A single sample is the source of the 18 T cell receptor beta chains below, sequenced in a study of identical twins (dated by TCRdb to the mid-2010s). Receptors were amplified or captured by 5' RACE. This sample was sequenced with an Illumina HiSeq 2000. Using fastp at Q25 and MiXCR, TCRdb reprocessed the public reads and kept productive beta chains. Each CDR3 protein appears once, grouped with its most common genes and DNA. In this sample the table shows 470,000 or so distinct CDR3 sequences, 20% to 30% of which occur a single time. Of the sample, around 3% falls within the top ten clones. The same sample was also studied in work on T cells expressing NK-cell markers.

What was sequenced was CD4+ T cells sorted from blood. The receptor set was obtained from a woman between 18 and 29 years old in good health.

The DNA of the CDR3 is TGTGCCAGCACGGTGCGGCCCACAGATACGCAGTATTTT. It encodes CASTVRPTDTQYF. The rearrangement uses TRBV13 and TRBJ2-3; D is ambiguous. Per the germline V gene, CDR1 is PRHDT and CDR2 is FYEKMQ (reference sequence). Trimming pared 7 bases from V and 2 bases from J, leaving 10 bases between. The CDR3 has 13 residues. Filled out from reference TRBV13 and TRBJ2-3, the complete variable domain reads AAGVIQSPRHLIKEKRETATLKCYPIPRHDTVYWYQQGPGQDPQFLISFYEKMQSDKGSIPDRFSAQQFSDYHSELNMSSLELGDSALYFCASTVRPTDTQYFGPGTRLTVL.

The sample holds a few counts of this clonotype. The chain uses TRBV9 and TRBJ2-7; D ambiguous. The CDR3 length is 17 residues. Between the trimmed V and J ends, which lost 4 bases and 3 bases, there was a span of 23 bases. Per the germline V gene, CDR1 is SGDLS and CDR2 is YYNGEE. CDR3 nucleotide sequence: TGTGCCAGCAGCCCCCGGAGTTGGCAAGGAGAGATCTACGAGCAGTACTTC. This codes for CASSPRSWQGEIYEQYF.

The V gene is TRBV20-1, the J gene TRBJ2-7; D perhaps matches TRBD1 (6 bases). Per germline, CDR1 DFQATT and CDR2 SNEGSKA (reference sequence). V was trimmed by 3 bases and J by 7 bases, leaving 13 bases between them. The CDR3 loop spans 12 amino acids. The CDR3 sequence: CSARSRGWEQYF. DNA of the CDR3: TGCAGTGCTAGGTCCAGGGGCTGGGAGCAGTACTTC.

This clonotype was detected a few times. The J gene is TRBJ2-7, the V gene TRBV5-1, with 7 bases fitting TRBD2. CDR1 is SGHRS, CDR2 YFSETQ, per germline. The CDR3 sequence is 13 residues long. V shed 2 bases and J 7 bases; nucleotides not matched to a gene: 6. The CDR3: CASSFAGVGEQYF. CDR3 DNA sequence: TGCGCCAGCAGCTTTGCGGGAGTGGGGGAGCAGTACTTC.

In this sample, this clonotype turned up a few times. The rearrangement links TRBV24-1 to TRBJ2-2, with D hard to call. V shed 2 bases and J shed 4 bases, with 1 base lying between them. The CDR3 consists of 12 residues. Germline values: CDR1 KGHDR, CDR2 SFDVKD. The CDR3 is CATSDSTGELFF. CDR3 in DNA: TGTGCCACCAGTGATTCCACCGGGGAGCTGTTTTTT.

This clonotype was seen just once. The chain links TRBV3-1 to TRBJ1-3, with 7 bases aligning to TRBD1. V lost 6 bases and J lost 2; bases outside the gene matches: 7. The CDR3 is made up of 15 amino acids. Germline-derived CDR1 and CDR2 are LGHDT and YNNKEL (reference sequence). CDR3 nucleotides: TGTGCCAGCAGACTCGGGACAGAGGCTGGAAACACCATATATTTT. Its protein is CASRLGTEAGNTIYF.

This clonotype was seen a single time. The chain links TRBV11-2 to TRBJ2-2, with no clear D. V lost 2 bases and J lost 2, with 6 bases in between. Per the germline V gene, CDR1 is SGHAT and CDR2 is FQNNGV. The CDR3 has 14 amino acids. For the CDR3, the DNA is TGTGCCAGCAGCTTAATAGTAAACACCGGGGAGCTGTTTTTT. Its protein product is CASSLIVNTGELFF.

CDR3 sequence: CASSQIRGTYGYTF. The CDR3 DNA follows: TGTGCCAGCAGTCAGATTAGAGGGACCTATGGCTACACCTTC. J is TRBJ1-2 and V is TRBV12-3 or TRBV12-4; the D gene is possibly TRBD1 (5 bases). With 5 bases removed from V and 4 bases from J, the gap between germline ends came to 14 bases. The CDR3 has 14 residues.

The chain joins TRBV6-5 to TRBJ2-7; 10 nucleotides agree with TRBD1. CDR3 length equals 16 residues. Germline CDR1 MNHEY, CDR2 SVGAGI. The trim removed 0 bases at V and 2 bases at J, leaving 4 bases unmatched. This chain's CDR3 is CASSYSTGGVPYEQYF. CDR3 in DNA: TGTGCCAGCAGTTACTCGACAGGGGGCGTCCCCTACGAGCAGTACTTC.

V gene TRBV20-1 combines with J gene TRBJ2-1; a weak D match, TRBD2 (6 bases). With 1 base removed from V and 7 bases from J, the gap between germline ends came to 11 bases. This CDR3 contains 13 residues. Germline CDR1 is DFQATT and CDR2 is SNEGSKA (reference sequence). CDR3 loop: CSARAEGRNEQFF. DNA of the CDR3: TGCAGTGCTAGAGCGGAGGGGAGGAATGAGCAGTTCTTC.

This clonotype was picked up a small number of times. This chain joins TRBV6-1 and TRBJ1-1, with 9 bases fitting TRBD1. The CDR3 has 13 amino acids. Unmatched junction bases numbered 7, after V lost 4 bases and J lost 10 bases. CDR1 and CDR2 from the germline V gene are MNHNS and SASEGT. In nucleotides, the CDR3 is TGTGCCAGCAGTGCCCTGACAGGGGGGGGAGCTTTCTTT. Translated: CASSALTGGGAFF.

This clonotype was counted a few times. This sequence joins TRBV18 and TRBJ1-5, with D perhaps TRBD1 (6 bases). The ends were cut back, 0 bases at V and 8 bases at J, with 11 bases in the middle. The CDR3 spans 14 residues. CDR1 is KGHSH and CDR2 is LQKENI in the germline V gene. CDR3 nucleotides: TGTGCCAGCTCACCACCGGGGGGGCGGGAGCCCCAGCATTTT. As protein: CASSPPGGREPQHF. Full variable domain (missing parts from reference TRBV18 and TRBJ1-5): NAGVMQNPRHLVRRRGQEARLRCSPMKGHSHVYWYRQLPEEGLKFMVYLQKENIIDESGMPKERFSAEFPKEGPSILRIQQVVRGDSAAYFCASSPPGGREPQHFGDGTRLSIL.

The chain is built from TRBV15 and TRBJ2-2, with 10 bases matching TRBD2. CDR3 length equals 17 residues. The germline gives CDR1 LNHNV, CDR2 YYDKDF (reference sequence). V shed 1 base and J 3 bases; nucleotides not matched to a gene: 5. This chain's CDR3 is CATSRARTSGYTGELFF. The CDR3, as DNA: TGTGCCACCAGCAGAGCGAGGACTAGCGGCTACACCGGGGAGCTGTTTTTT.

This rearrangement joins TRBV29-1 to TRBJ2-3; 8 nucleotides line up with TRBD2. Germline V lookup: CDR1 SQVTM, CDR2 ANQGSEA. Unmatched junction bases numbered 15, after V lost 8 bases and J lost 2 bases. This CDR3 contains 16 residues. DNA for the CDR3: TGCAGCTCAAGTCCCCCCGGGGGGGGTAACACAGATACGCAGTATTTT. This gives the protein CSSSPPGGGNTDTQYF.

This clonotype was recorded many times. The J gene is TRBJ2-7, the V gene TRBV20-1; 11 bases fit TRBD2. Germline V CDR1 and CDR2: DFQATT, SNEGSKA (reference sequence). V gave up 2 bases and J gave up 2 bases; unmatched junction bases: 5. This CDR3 has 15 amino acids. The CDR3: CSARTILAGAYEQYF. CDR3 sequence (DNA): TGCAGTGCTAGAACGATACTAGCGGGAGCCTACGAGCAGTACTTC.

The J gene is TRBJ1-4, the V gene TRBV20-1; TRBD1 aligns across 8 bases. J lost 6 bases, V lost 5 bases, and 5 bases had no gene match. The germline CDR1 and CDR2 sequences are DFQATT and SNEGSKA (reference sequence). The CDR3 is 13 amino acids. The DNA for the CDR3 is TGCAGTGCTTTCGGACAGGGACATGAAAAACTGTTTTTT. Translating gives CSAFGQGHEKLFF.

The rearrangement links TRBV24-1 to TRBJ2-1; 7 nucleotides match TRBD2. Germline CDR1 KGHDR, CDR2 SFDVKD. This CDR3 comprises 18 residues. Trimming cost V 2 bases and J 6 bases; bases outside gene matches: 15. CDR3 in DNA: TGTGCCACCAGTGATTCCCCAGGAAAAGCGGGGTATTCCAATGAGCAGTTCTTC. It encodes CATSDSPGKAGYSNEQFF.

The CDR3 sequence: CASSHQGLGSYNEQFF. The CDR3 nucleotides read TGTGCCAGCAGCCACCAGGGACTAGGTTCCTACAATGAGCAGTTCTTC. The gene calls are TRBV3-1 and TRBJ2-1, with 8 bases aligning to TRBD2. Germline V gene data show CDR1 as LGHDT and CDR2 as YNNKEL (reference sequence). With V trimmed by 3 bases and J by 1 base, 5 bases remained unmatched. This CDR3 contains 16 residues.